This TCR beta chain was captured by sequencing in a study of early T cells in non-severe SARS-CoV-2 infection. Study-wide background: RNA in bulk from unsorted whole blood was sequenced, and chains were unpaired.

For this clonotype: Its antigen is still unknown.

Study results and caveats: A preference for anti-spike CD8 responses marked VDJdb matching, which missed private and CD4 specificities.

The CDR3 has 14 residues. CDR1 and CDR2 (germline): PRHDT, FYEKMQ (reference sequence). With 4 bases clipped from V and 4 bases from J, the junction kept 6 bases outside the gene matches. Tagging with unique molecular identifiers was applied to individual cDNA molecules. TCRdb itself ran the 5' RACE reads through MiXCR, one entry per CDR3 protein. The table includes about 94,000 distinct CDR3 sequences, over 10% detected once. The rearrangement uses TRBV13 and TRBJ2-5, with 7 bases lining up with TRBD2. The sequenced material came from whole blood. The sequence was collected from an adult who was a healthcare worker with PCR-confirmed SARS-CoV-2 infection or an uninfected control (not recorded which). The CDR3 bases are TGTGCCAGCAGCTCCAGACTAGCTCGAGAGACCCAGTACTTC. This translates into CASSSRLARETQYF.